This T cell receptor beta chain was sequenced in a study of vaccination and CD4 T cells after COVID-19. Overall study: Typically, post-vaccine samples were obtained a median around 72 days after dose two, within a range of 14 to 241. Overlapping spike peptides served as the stimulus for the cells. These peptides came from SARS-CoV-2 and from the common cold coronaviruses HCoV-NL63, HCoV-OC43 and HCoV-229E.

Trimming left V 3 bases short and J 2 bases short, with 10 bases between. CDR1 and CDR2 (germline): SGHVS, FQNEAQ. The CDR3 contains 14 residues. Described treatment: roughly 10-day PBMC culture with coronavirus spike peptide pools or control peptides (ViraFEST assay). Some 2 million PBMCs were grown per well alongside about 10 IU/ml IL-2 and roughly 10 ug/ml peptide pools. In this sample, this clonotype turned up a few times. Its specificity is unknown. The Oncomine TCR Beta short-read assay sequenced DNA from cultured CD4+ T cells. TCRdb reprocessed the PCR reads with MiXCR, giving one entry per CDR3 protein. The sample lists 9,000 to 15,000 distinct CDR3 sequences; roughly three fifths were seen once.

Source material: CD4+ T cells from blood, cultured in vitro. The TCR sequence derives from a human donor who had recovered from COVID-19. The rearrangement uses TRBV7-8 and TRBJ1-2, with D maybe TRBD1 (6 bases). The CDR3 region is CASSFGTGNYGYTF. The CDR3, as DNA: TGTGCCAGCAGCTTCGGTACAGGGAACTATGGCTACACCTTC.